This T cell receptor (beta chain) was sequenced during a study of shared clonotypes between healthy human individuals. The CDR3 has 15 amino acids. V dropped 1 base and J dropped 9; count of bases not matched to a gene: 9. Germline assignment: CDR1 SEHNR and CDR2 FQNEAQ (reference sequence). Study-level findings and limits: Sequencing depth was expected to affect clonotype sharing among donors.

The repertoire was sequenced with immunoSEQ multiplex PCR; TCRdb's copy has only in-frame clones and lacks some. The sample gives hundreds of thousands of clones, roughly 96% of which show up once; approximately 0.12% is in the top ten. A note on this clone: Its cognate antigen is unknown.

Naivety among CD8 cells was defined by CD45RO negativity and positive CCR7 selection, thereby excluding terminally differentiated effector memory CD45RA+ cells. V usage is TRBV7-9 and J usage is TRBJ2-1, with 7 bases matching TRBD1. Sequencing was done on a sample of naive CD8+ T cells sorted from blood. The clonotype comes from a woman aged 25 to 39 in good health. The CDR3 DNA is TGTGCCAGCAGCTTAGGAGGGGGCGACTTGGGTGAGCAGTTCTTC. This codes for CASSLGGGDLGEQFF. Full variable domain (remainder filled in from reference TRBV7-9 and TRBJ2-1): DTGVSQNPRHKITKRGQNVTFRCDPISEHNRLYWYRQTLGQGPEFLTYFQNEAQLEKSRLLSDRFSAERPKGSFSTLEIQRTEQGDSAMYLCASSLGGGDLGEQFFGPGTRLTVL.